The rows below give T cell receptor beta chains drawn from one sample of a study of blood T cell repertoires in COVID-19. Measured with immunoSEQ multiplex PCR; TCRdb has only the in-frame clones, and not every one. The sample lists 250,000 to 400,000 clones, approximately 89% occurring once. Sequenced material: peripheral blood. The receptors come from a woman in her 30s with COVID-19, enrolled during active disease. Each CDR3 is given with its conserved first and last residue. Fields, in order: CDR3 length, clone size, V gene, D gene, J gene, CDR3 DNA, CDR3 protein. The D gene is left open where the match is weak. The listing skips clone size in some rows; elsewhere it reads once, few, many or a size class.

15	NA	TRBV19	NA	TRBJ1-1	TGTGCCAGTAGTACGCGATCAACAGGGACCATTGAAGCTTTCTTT	CASSTRSTGTIEAFF
15	NA	TRBV2	NA	TRBJ1-5	TGTGCCAGCAGTGAATTTGGGAGGGCCAATCAGCCCCAGCATTTT	CASSEFGRANQPQHF
18	NA	TRBV18	TRBD2	TRBJ2-5	TGTGCCAGCTCACCAGATATTTCTAGCGGGGGGTCCCAAGAGACCCAGTACTTC	CASSPDISSGGSQETQYF
13	few	TRBV12-3/TRBV12-4	NA	TRBJ1-3	TGTGCCAGCAGTTGGGGGCCTGGAAACACCATATATTTT	CASSWGPGNTIYF
17	NA	TRBV19	TRBD2	TRBJ2-3	TGTGCCAGTAGTATCAACCGACTAGCCGGATTCACAGATACGCAGTATTTT	CASSINRLAGFTDTQYF
12	few	TRBV5-4	NA	TRBJ1-2	TGTGCCAGCAGCGAGGGACTTGGGGGCTACACCTTC	CASSEGLGGYTF
16	NA	TRBV4-1	TRBD2	TRBJ2-2	TGCGCCAGCAGCCAAACTAGCGGGGCAAACACCGGGGAGCTGTTTTTT	CASSQTSGANTGELFF
15	NA	TRBV30	NA	TRBJ2-2	TGTGCCTGGACCACGGGTCCTTTATGGACCGGGGAGCTGTTTTTT	CAWTTGPLWTGELFF
13	NA	TRBV29-1	TRBD1	TRBJ2-7	TGCAGCACGAGGACAGGAGGCTCCTACGAGCAGTACTTC	CSTRTGGSYEQYF
14	NA	TRBV24-1	TRBD1	TRBJ2-5	TGTGCCACCAGTGATGGACAGGTCGGGGAGACCCAGTACTTC	CATSDGQVGETQYF
15	NA	TRBV4-2	TRBD1	TRBJ2-7	TGTGCCAGCAGCCAAGTTGGGACAGGGGTTCGCGAGCAGTACTTC	CASSQVGTGVREQYF
16	once	TRBV6-4	TRBD2	TRBJ2-1	TGTGCCAGCAGTGACTCCTCTAGCGGGGGGGCCGATGAGCAGTTCTTC	CASSDSSSGGADEQFF
23	NA	TRBV21-1	NA	TRBJ1-2	TGTGCCAGCAGCCTTAAGCCCGGACTTTGCGACAGGGGCCTTCTCCGAGATAACTATGGCTACACCTTC	CASSLKPGLCDRGLLRDNYGYTF
18	NA	TRBV24-1	NA	TRBJ2-2	TGTGCCACCAGGGGAACACTCGACAACCGCCGGGGTAACGGGGAGCTGTTTTTT	CATRGTLDNRRGNGELFF
15	NA	TRBV27	TRBD1	TRBJ2-3	TGTGCCAGCAGTATCCGGGACAGCTCCACAGATACGCAGTATTTT	CASSIRDSSTDTQYF
13	NA	TRBV4-1	TRBD1	TRBJ2-3	TGCGCCAGTAAGGACAGGGGAACAGATACGCAGTATTTT	CASKDRGTDTQYF
14	NA	TRBV5-1	TRBD2	TRBJ2-2	TGCGCCAGCAGCCCAGGGACTAGCACCGGGGAGCTGTTTTTT	CASSPGTSTGELFF
14	NA	TRBV2	NA	TRBJ2-4	TGTGCCAGCAGTGAGGGCAGGGTCGAAAACATTCAGTACTTC	CASSEGRVENIQYF
17	NA	TRBV6-6	TRBD2	TRBJ2-1	TGTGCCAGCAGCCGAACCCGGAGCGGGGGGGCCTACAATGAGCAGTTCTTC	CASSRTRSGGAYNEQFF
14	NA	TRBV30	NA	TRBJ2-5	TGTGCCTGGAGTGAGGGGGGGCCGGAAGAGACCCAGTACTTC	CAWSEGGPEETQYF
15	NA	TRBV4-1	NA	TRBJ1-6	TGCGCCAGCAGCCATCCACAGCTTAATAATTCACCCCTCCACTTT	CASSHPQLNNSPLHF
14	NA	TRBV18	TRBD1	TRBJ2-7	TGTGCCAGCTCACCAGGGGGACAGTCCTACGAGCAGTACTTC	CASSPGGQSYEQYF
14	once	TRBV3-1/TRBV3-2	NA	TRBJ2-5	TGTGCCAGCAGCCCCAGCGGCAGCCGGGAGACCCAGTACTTC	CASSPSGSRETQYF
17	NA	TRBV3-1/TRBV3-2	TRBD1	TRBJ1-1	TGTGCCAGCAGCCAAGTGAAGCCGGGACAGGTGGATTTTGAAGCTTTCTTT	CASSQVKPGQVDFEAFF
15	NA	TRBV4-2	NA	TRBJ2-3	TGTGCCAGCAGCGGAAGACTCACTAGCACAGATACGCAGTATTTT	CASSGRLTSTDTQYF
17	once	TRBV2	TRBD1	TRBJ2-2	TGTGCCAGCAGTGAAGCAAGACAGGGGGGAAACACCGGGGAGCTGTTTTTT	CASSEARQGGNTGELFF
16	once	TRBV5-1	NA	TRBJ2-1	TGCGCCAGCAGCTTAAAGTGGACTGGAGGGTACAATGAGCAGTTCTTC	CASSLKWTGGYNEQFF
14	NA	TRBV6-5	NA	TRBJ2-2	TGTGCCAGCAGTTCAGACGGGTTGACCGGGGAGCTGTTTTTT	CASSSDGLTGELFF
14	once	TRBV6-5	TRBD1	TRBJ1-2	TGTGCCAGCAGACCGACAGGGACTTCTGGTGGCTACACCTTC	CASRPTGTSGGYTF
16	NA	TRBV3-1/TRBV3-2	TRBD1	TRBJ1-2	TGTGCCAGCAGCCAAGCCCAAACAGGGGGCGCCTATGGCTACACCTTC	CASSQAQTGGAYGYTF
14	NA	TRBV5-1	NA	TRBJ1-1	TGCGCCAGCCAGGAGGGCTCCATGAACACTGAAGCTTTCTTT	CASQEGSMNTEAFF
14	NA	TRBV5-8	NA	TRBJ1-1	TGTGCCAGCAGCTTACACGAGGAGGTCACTGAAGCTTTCTTT	CASSLHEEVTEAFF
18	NA	TRBV28	TRBD1	TRBJ1-6	TGTGCCAGCAGAAACTACGGGACAGGGAGCTCCTATAATTCACCCCTCCACTTT	CASRNYGTGSSYNSPLHF
16	NA	TRBV4-1	NA	TRBJ1-6	TGCGCCAGCAGCCAAAGTCCACACAACGTGAATTCACCCCTCCACTTT	CASSQSPHNVNSPLHF
14	NA	TRBV6-2/TRBV6-3	NA	TRBJ1-5	TGTGCCAGCAGTTCCTTCGGGGGGCCTCAGCCCCAGCATTTT	CASSSFGGPQPQHF
14	NA	TRBV5-6	TRBD1	TRBJ1-1	TGTGCCAGCAGGTACAGGGGAGGAGACACTGAAGCTTTCTTT	CASRYRGGDTEAFF
13	once	TRBV20-1	NA	TRBJ1-5	TGCAGTGCTAGTTCGTCAGGGCATCAGCCCCAGCATTTT	CSASSSGHQPQHF
14	NA	TRBV5-1	TRBD1	TRBJ2-3	TGCGCCAGCAGCCAGACAGGGGGGGAAGATACGCAGTATTTT	CASSQTGGEDTQYF
16	NA	TRBV2	TRBD1	TRBJ2-2	TGTGCCAGCGGCAGGGGGCCGCCGCAAAGCGCCGGGGAGCTGTTTTTT	CASGRGPPQSAGELFF
15	NA	TRBV19	NA	TRBJ1-5	TGTGCCAGTAGTGGAGCTGACTATAGCAATCAGCCCCAGCATTTT	CASSGADYSNQPQHF
17	NA	TRBV6-4	NA	TRBJ1-3	TGTGCCAGCAGTGACTCTGTTGGCGGGAGCTCTGGAAACACCATATATTTT	CASSDSVGGSSGNTIYF
15	NA	TRBV6-4	NA	TRBJ2-2	TGTGCCAGCAGTGCCCTGGGGCGAGGCACCGGGGAGCTGTTTTTT	CASSALGRGTGELFF
14	NA	TRBV27	NA	TRBJ1-2	TGTGCCAGCAGCCCCCCAGGAGGAGGCTATGGCTACACCTTC	CASSPPGGGYGYTF
16	NA	TRBV18	NA	TRBJ1-3	TGTGCCAGCTCACCACGAACAGCCAATTCTGGAAACACCATATATTTT	CASSPRTANSGNTIYF
15	NA	TRBV28	TRBD2	TRBJ2-3	TGTGCCAGCGGCCGGCCCGGACTAGCAGCGGATACGCAGTATTTT	CASGRPGLAADTQYF
15	NA	TRBV13	NA	TRBJ1-1	TGTGCCAGCAGCCCTTGGGCAGCCTCCGGCACTGAAGCTTTCTTT	CASSPWAASGTEAFF
15	NA	TRBV19	TRBD1	TRBJ1-2	TGTGCCAGTACCCATCGACAGGGGCTGAACTATGGCTACACCTTC	CASTHRQGLNYGYTF
20	NA	TRBV4-1	NA	TRBJ2-6	TGCGCCAGCAGCCAAGATGTCGGGGGGCTCCGCTCTTATGGGGCCAACGTCCTGACTTTC	CASSQDVGGLRSYGANVLTF
14	NA	TRBV28	NA	TRBJ1-5	TGTGCCAGCATTCATACAGGGAGTCCCCAGCCCCAGCATTTT	CASIHTGSPQPQHF
13	once	TRBV27	TRBD1	TRBJ1-1	TGTGCCAGCAGTTTGGGAACAGGGGGCACAGCTTTCTTT	CASSLGTGGTAFF
14	NA	TRBV5-5	TRBD1	TRBJ1-2	TGTGCCAGCAGCTTGGGCAGGGGGCAAAGTGGCTACACCTTC	CASSLGRGQSGYTF
15	NA	TRBV6-2/TRBV6-3	TRBD2	TRBJ2-5	TGTGCCAGCCGCCCGGGGGGGGGACGTCAAGAGACCCAGTACTTC	CASRPGGGRQETQYF
15	NA	TRBV18	NA	TRBJ1-3	TGTGCCAGCTCGTCCGCAGGAAACTCTGGAAACACCATATATTTT	CASSSAGNSGNTIYF
13	NA	TRBV6-5	NA	TRBJ1-1	TGTGCCAGCAGACTCGCGGGCGGCACTGAAGCTTTCTTT	CASRLAGGTEAFF